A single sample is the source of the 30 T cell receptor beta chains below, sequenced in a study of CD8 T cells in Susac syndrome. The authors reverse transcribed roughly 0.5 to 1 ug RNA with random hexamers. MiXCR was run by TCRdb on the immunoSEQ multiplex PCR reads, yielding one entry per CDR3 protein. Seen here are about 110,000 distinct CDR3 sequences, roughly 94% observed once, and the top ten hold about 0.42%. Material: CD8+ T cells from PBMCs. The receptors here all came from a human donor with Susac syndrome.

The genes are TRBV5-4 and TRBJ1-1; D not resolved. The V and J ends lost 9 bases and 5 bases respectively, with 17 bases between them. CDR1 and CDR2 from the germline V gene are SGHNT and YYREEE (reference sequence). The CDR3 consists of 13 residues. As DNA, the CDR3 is TGTGCCACCTCGGCTCTTCGAGGGACTGAAGCTTTCTTT. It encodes CATSALRGTEAFF. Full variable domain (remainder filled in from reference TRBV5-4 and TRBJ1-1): ETGVTQSPTHLIKTRGQQVTLRCSSQSGHNTVSWYQQALGQGPQFIFQYYREEENGRGNFPPRFSGLQFPNYSSELNVNALELDDSALYLCATSALRGTEAFFGQGTRLTVV.

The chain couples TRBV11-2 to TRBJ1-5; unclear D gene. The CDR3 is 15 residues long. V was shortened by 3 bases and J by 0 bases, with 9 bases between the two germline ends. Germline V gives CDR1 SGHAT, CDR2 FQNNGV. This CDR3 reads CASSLYGNSNQPQHF. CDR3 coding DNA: TGTGCCAGCAGCTTGTACGGAAATAGCAATCAGCCCCAGCATTTT.

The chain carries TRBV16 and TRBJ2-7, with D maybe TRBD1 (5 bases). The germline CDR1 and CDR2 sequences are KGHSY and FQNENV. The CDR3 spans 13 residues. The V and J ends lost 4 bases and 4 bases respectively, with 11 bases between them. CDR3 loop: CASSPYRSYEQYF. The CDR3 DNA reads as TGTGCCAGCAGCCCATACAGGAGTTACGAGCAGTACTTC.

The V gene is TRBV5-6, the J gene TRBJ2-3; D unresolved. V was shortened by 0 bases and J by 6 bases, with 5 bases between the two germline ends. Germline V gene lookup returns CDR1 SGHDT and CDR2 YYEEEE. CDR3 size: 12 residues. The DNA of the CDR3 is TGTGCCAGCAGCTTGGCCGGGGATACGCAGTATTTT. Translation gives CASSLAGDTQYF.

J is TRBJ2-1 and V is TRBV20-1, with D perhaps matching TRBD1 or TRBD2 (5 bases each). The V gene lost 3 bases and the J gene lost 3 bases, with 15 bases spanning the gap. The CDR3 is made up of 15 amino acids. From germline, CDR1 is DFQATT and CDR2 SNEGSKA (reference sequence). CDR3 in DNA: TGCAGTGCTAGTCTACGGGACCATGTCTACAATGAGCAGTTCTTC. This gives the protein CSASLRDHVYNEQFF.

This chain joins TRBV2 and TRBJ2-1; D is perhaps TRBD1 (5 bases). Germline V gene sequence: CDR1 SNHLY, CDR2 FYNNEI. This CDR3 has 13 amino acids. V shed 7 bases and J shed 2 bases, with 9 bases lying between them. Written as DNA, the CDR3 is TGTGCCAGCAATGGACAACCCTACAATGAGCAGTTCTTC. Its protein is CASNGQPYNEQFF.

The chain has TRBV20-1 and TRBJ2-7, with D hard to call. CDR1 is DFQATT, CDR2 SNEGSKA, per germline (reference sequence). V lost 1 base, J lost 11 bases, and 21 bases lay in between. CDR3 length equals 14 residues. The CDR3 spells CSARGLDRRRDKYF. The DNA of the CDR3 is TGCAGTGCTAGAGGGTTGGACCGACGCCGCGACAAGTACTTC.

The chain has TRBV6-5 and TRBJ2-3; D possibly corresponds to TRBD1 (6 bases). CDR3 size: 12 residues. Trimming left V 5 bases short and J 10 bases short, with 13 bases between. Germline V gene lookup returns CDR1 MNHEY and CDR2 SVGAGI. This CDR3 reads CASSVQGLPQYF. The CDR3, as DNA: TGTGCCAGCAGTGTTCAGGGGCTTCCGCAGTATTTT.

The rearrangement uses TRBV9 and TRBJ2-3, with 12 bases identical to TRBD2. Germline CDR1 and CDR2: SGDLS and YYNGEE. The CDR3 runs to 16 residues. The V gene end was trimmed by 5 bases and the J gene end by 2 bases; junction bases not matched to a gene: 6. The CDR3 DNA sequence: TGTGCCAGCAGGGCTGGACTAGCGGGGCCCACAGATACGCAGTATTTT. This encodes CASRAGLAGPTDTQYF.

In DNA, the CDR3 is TGTGCCAGCAGCTTAATCGCCGACAGGGCCCTCTCTGGGGCCAACGTCCTGACTTTC. Its translation is CASSLIADRALSGANVLTF. The chain combines TRBV7-9 with TRBJ2-6; 7 positions match TRBD1. Germline V gene lookup returns CDR1 SEHNR and CDR2 FQNEAQ (reference sequence). The CDR3 loop spans 19 amino acids. V dropped 2 bases and J dropped 0; count of bases not matched to a gene: 10.

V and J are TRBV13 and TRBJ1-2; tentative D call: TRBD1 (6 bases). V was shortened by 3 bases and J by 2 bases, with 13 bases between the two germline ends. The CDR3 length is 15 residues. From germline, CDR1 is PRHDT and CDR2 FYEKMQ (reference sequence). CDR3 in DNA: TGTGCCAGCAGCTTGGGGGGGGCAGGAAACTATGGCTACACCTTC. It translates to CASSLGGAGNYGYTF.

CDR3 amino acids: CASRTGVDEQFF. The DNA for the CDR3 is TGTGCCAGCAGGACAGGGGTGGATGAGCAGTTCTTC. This sequence joins TRBV27 and TRBJ2-1, with 8 bases matching TRBD1. CDR1 is MNHEY and CDR2 is SMNVEV in the germline V gene (reference sequence). CDR3 length: 12 residues. Trimming removed 6 bases from V and 8 bases from J; junction bases left unmatched: 3.

CDR3 DNA: TGTGCCAGCAGCCCGGACCGGGACTTCCTCCCAGATACGCAGTATTTT. This sequence encodes CASSPDRDFLPDTQYF. This rearrangement joins TRBV7-2 to TRBJ2-3, with D perhaps matching TRBD2 (6 bases). Germline V lookup: CDR1 SGHTA, CDR2 FQGNSA. The V gene lost 5 bases and the J gene lost 4 bases, with 19 bases spanning the gap. The CDR3 extends over 16 amino acids.

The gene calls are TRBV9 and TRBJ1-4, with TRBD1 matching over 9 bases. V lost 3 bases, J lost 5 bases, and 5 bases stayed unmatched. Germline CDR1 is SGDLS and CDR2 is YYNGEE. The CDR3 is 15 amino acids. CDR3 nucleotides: TGTGCCAGCAGCGGCCCAGGGACAGGGAATGAAAAACTGTTTTTT. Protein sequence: CASSGPGTGNEKLFF.

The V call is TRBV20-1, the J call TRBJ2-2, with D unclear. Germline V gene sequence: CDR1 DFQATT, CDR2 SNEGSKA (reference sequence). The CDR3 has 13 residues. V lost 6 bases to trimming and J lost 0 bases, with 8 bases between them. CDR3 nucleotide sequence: TGCAGTGCCCCGGCCGCGAACACCGGGGAGCTGTTTTTT. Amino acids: CSAPAANTGELFF.

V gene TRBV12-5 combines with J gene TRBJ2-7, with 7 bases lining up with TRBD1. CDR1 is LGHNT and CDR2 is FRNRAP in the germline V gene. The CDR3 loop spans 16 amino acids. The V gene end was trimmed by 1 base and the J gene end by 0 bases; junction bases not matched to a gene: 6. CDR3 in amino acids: CASGLGGAGGSYEQYF. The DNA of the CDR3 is TGTGCTAGTGGTTTGGGCGGAGCAGGGGGCTCCTACGAGCAGTACTTC. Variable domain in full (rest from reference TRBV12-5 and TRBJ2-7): DARVTQTPRHKVTEMGQEVTMRCQPILGHNTVFWYRQTMMQGLELLAYFRNRAPLDDSGMPKDRFSAEMPDATLATLKIQPSEPRDSAVYFCASGLGGAGGSYEQYFGPGTRLTVT.

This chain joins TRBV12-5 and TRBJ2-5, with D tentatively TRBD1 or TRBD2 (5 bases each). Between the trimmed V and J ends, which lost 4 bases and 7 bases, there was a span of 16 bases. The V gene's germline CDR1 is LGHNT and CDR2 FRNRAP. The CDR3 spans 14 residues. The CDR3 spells CASGSSSLGATQYF. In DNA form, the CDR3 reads TGTGCTAGTGGTTCATCCAGTCTCGGGGCGACCCAGTACTTC.

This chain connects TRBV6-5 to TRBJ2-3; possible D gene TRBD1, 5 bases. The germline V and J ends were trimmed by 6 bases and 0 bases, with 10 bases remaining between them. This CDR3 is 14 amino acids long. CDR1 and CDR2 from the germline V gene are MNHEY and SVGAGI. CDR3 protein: CASRQDTSTDTQYF. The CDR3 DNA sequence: TGTGCCAGCAGACAGGACACTAGCACAGATACGCAGTATTTT.

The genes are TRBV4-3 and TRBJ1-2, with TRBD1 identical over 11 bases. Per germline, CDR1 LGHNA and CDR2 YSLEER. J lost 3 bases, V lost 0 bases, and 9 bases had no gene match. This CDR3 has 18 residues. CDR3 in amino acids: CASSQDLDGGQGDYGYTF. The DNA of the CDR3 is TGCGCCAGCAGCCAAGATTTGGACGGGGGACAGGGGGACTATGGCTACACCTTC.

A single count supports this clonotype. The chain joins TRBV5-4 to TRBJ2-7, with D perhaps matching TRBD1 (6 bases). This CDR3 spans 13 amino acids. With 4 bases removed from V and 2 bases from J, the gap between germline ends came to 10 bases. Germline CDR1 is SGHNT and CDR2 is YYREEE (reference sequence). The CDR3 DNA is TGTGCCAGCAGCACGGACAGTCCCTACGAGCAGTACTTC. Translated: CASSTDSPYEQYF.

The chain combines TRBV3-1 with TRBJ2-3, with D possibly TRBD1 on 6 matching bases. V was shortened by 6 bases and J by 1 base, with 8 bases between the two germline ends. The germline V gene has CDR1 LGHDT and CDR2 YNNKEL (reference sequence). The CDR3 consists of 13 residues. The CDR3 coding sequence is TGTGCCAGCAGACCAGGGGGCACAGATACGCAGTATTTT. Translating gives CASRPGGTDTQYF.

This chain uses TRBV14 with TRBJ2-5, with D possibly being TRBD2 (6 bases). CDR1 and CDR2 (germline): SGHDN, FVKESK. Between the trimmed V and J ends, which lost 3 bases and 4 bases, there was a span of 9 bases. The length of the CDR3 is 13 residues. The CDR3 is CASSQWGGETQYF. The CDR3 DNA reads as TGTGCCAGCAGCCAGTGGGGAGGAGAGACCCAGTACTTC.

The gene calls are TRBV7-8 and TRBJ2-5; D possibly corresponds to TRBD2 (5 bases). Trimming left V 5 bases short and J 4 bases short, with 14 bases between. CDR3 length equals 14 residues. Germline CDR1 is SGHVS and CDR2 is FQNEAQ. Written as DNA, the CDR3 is TGTGCCAGCAGCGATCTAGCACACAGAGAGACCCAGTACTTC. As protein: CASSDLAHRETQYF.

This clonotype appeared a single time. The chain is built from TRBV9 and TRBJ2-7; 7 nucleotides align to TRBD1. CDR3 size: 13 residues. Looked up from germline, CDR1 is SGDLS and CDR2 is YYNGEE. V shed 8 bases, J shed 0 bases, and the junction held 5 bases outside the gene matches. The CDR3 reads CARTTGPSYEQYF. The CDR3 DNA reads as TGTGCCAGGACGACAGGGCCCTCCTACGAGCAGTACTTC.

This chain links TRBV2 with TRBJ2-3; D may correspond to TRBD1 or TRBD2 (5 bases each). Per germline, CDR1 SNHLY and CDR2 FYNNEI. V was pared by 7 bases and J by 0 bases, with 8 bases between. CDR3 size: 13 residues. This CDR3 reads CASTRGSTDTQYF. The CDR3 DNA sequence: TGTGCCAGCACACGGGGCAGCACAGATACGCAGTATTTT.

The DNA of the CDR3 is TGTGCCAGCAGCCAATTGGTGGGGCGCGAGCAGTACTTC. This sequence encodes CASSQLVGREQYF. The gene calls are TRBV14 and TRBJ2-7, with D possibly matching TRBD1 (5 bases). CDR1 is SGHDN, CDR2 FVKESK, per germline. Deletions cut 2 bases from V and 6 bases from J, with 11 bases between. The length of the CDR3 is 13 residues.

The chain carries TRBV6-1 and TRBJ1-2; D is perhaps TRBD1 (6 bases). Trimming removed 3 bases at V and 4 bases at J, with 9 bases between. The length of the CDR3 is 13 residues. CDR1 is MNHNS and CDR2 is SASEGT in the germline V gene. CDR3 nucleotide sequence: TGTGCCAGCAGTGATCAGGGGTTCTATGGCTACACCTTC. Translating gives CASSDQGFYGYTF.

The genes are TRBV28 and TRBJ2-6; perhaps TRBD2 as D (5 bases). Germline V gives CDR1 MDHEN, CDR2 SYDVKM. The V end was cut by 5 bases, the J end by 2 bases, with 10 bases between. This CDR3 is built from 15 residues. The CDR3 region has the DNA TGTGCCAGCAGTCCCAGCGGCACTGGGGCCAACGTCCTGACTTTC. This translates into CASSPSGTGANVLTF.

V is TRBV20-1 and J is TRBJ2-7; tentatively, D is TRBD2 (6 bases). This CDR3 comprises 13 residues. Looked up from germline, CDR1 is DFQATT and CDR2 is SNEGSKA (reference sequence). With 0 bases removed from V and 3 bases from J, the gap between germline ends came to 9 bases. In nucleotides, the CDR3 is TGCAGTGCTAGAGATCCCGGGAGCTACGAGCAGTACTTC. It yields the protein CSARDPGSYEQYF.

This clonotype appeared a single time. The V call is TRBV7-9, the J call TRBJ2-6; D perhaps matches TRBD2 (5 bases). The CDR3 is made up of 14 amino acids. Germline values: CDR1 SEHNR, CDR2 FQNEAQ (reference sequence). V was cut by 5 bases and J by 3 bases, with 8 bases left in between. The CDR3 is CASSPGGGANVLTF. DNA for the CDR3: TGTGCCAGCAGCCCCGGAGGTGGGGCCAACGTCCTGACTTTC.